This TCR beta chain derives from a study of identical twins. General study findings and limits: Potential partial confounding of zero-insertion analyses by invariant MAIT and iNKT cells was noted. There were fewer insertions in abundant cord blood beta clonotypes, but memory repertoires showed no such pattern.

A universal primer site was added by template switching, and unique molecular identifiers were carried by the cDNA. TCRdb re-derived calls from the 5' RACE reads in MiXCR, one entry per CDR3 protein. The sample lists 1.5 million or so distinct CDR3 sequences; around 33% were seen once. Only healthy Caucasians were enrolled as donors. Worth noting for this clonotype: Its antigen is undetermined.

V dropped 5 bases and J dropped 3 bases, with 14 bases sitting between them. The CDR3 spans 14 residues. In germline, CDR1 is SGHAT, CDR2 FQNNGV. The clonotype comes from a newborn girl in good health. The V and J genes are TRBV11-2 and TRBJ2-7; D might be TRBD2 (5 bases). The sample consisted of cord blood. The CDR3 region has the DNA TGTGCCAGCAGCCCATTCGGACTTCTCTACGAGCAGTACTTC. Translating it yields CASSPFGLLYEQYF.